Listed below are T cell receptor beta chains from one sample, sequenced in a study of tumour-infiltrating T cells in Burkitt lymphoma. Data came from immunoSEQ multiplex PCR; TCRdb stores just in-frame clones and leaves some out. The sample holds about 46,000 clones; around 32% are singletons and the top ten take about 3%. Material for sequencing was tumor tissue. These receptors were obtained from a human donor with Burkitt lymphoma. Both conserved end residues are part of each CDR3. A D gene is named only where the DNA matches it firmly. Expanded clones are given a class, and other clones once, few, many or no size at all.

>15|TRBJ1-6|TRBD1|medium-sized|TRBV5-5
CASSVQGVNNSPLHF
TGTGCCAGCAGCGTCCAGGGGGTTAATAATTCACCCCTCCACTTT
>16|TRBJ1-1|-|few|TRBV13
CASSPRLTVLNTEAFF
TGTGCCAGCAGCCCGAGATTGACAGTTTTGAACACTGAAGCTTTCTTT
>15|TRBJ2-5|TRBD1|few|TRBV4-1
CASSRPGQGKETQYF
TGCGCCAGCAGCAGACCCGGACAGGGGAAAGAGACCCAGTACTTC
>11|TRBJ1-1|-|few|TRBV30
CAWSVNAEAFF
TGTGCCTGGAGCGTAAACGCTGAAGCTTTCTTT
>13|TRBJ1-4|TRBD1|few|TRBV29-1
CSVDRGRNEKLFF
TGCAGCGTTGACAGGGGGCGAAATGAAAAACTGTTTTTT
>15|TRBJ2-1|-|-|TRBV15
CATSRDPGTYNEQFF
TGTGCCACCAGCAGAGATCCCGGAACCTACAATGAGCAGTTCTTC
>12|TRBJ1-1|-|few|TRBV5-1
CASSFEGPGAFF
TGCGCCAGCAGCTTCGAGGGTCCGGGGGCTTTCTTT
>13|TRBJ2-5|-|few|TRBV5-1
CASSSRVGETQYF
TGCGCCAGCAGCTCTCGCGTGGGAGAGACCCAGTACTTC
>17|TRBJ2-1|TRBD1|-|TRBV4-3
CASSQDLGQGARGEQFF
TGCGCCAGCAGCCAAGACCTAGGACAGGGGGCACGTGGTGAGCAGTTCTTC
>12|TRBJ1-3|-|-|TRBV7-9
CASSLRGNTIYF
TGTGCCAGCAGCTTACGGGGGAACACCATATATTTT
>13|TRBJ1-4|-|-|TRBV21-1
CASSNGQGEKLFF
TGTGCCAGCAGCAATGGGCAGGGAGAAAAACTGTTTTTT
>15|TRBJ2-7|-|few|TRBV21-1
CASSKEGTATYEQYF
TGTGCCAGCAGCAAAGAGGGGACGGCCACCTACGAGCAGTACTTC
>18|TRBJ2-5|TRBD2|-|TRBV5-6
CASSTLGFSTSGEETQYF
TGTGCCAGCAGCACCTTGGGCTTTTCGACTAGCGGGGAAGAGACCCAGTACTTC
>13|TRBJ2-1|-|once|TRBV15
CATSSRPDGEQFF
TGTGCCACCAGCTCTCGACCAGACGGCGAGCAGTTCTTC
>14|TRBJ1-1|-|few|TRBV5-1
CASSSVLMNTEAFF
TGCGCCAGCAGCTCCGTCCTTATGAACACTGAAGCTTTCTTT
>9|TRBJ1-2|-|-|TRBV30
CALEDGYTF
TGTGCCCTGGAGGATGGCTACACCTTC
>16|TRBJ1-2|-|-|TRBV7-2
CASSSTPSGGGYGYTF
TGTGCCAGCAGCTCAACACCCTCGGGGGGTGGCTATGGCTACACCTTC
>16|TRBJ1-1|-|-|TRBV4-3
CASSQGGNGMNTEAFF
TGCGCCAGCAGCCAAGGGGGCAACGGTATGAACACTGAAGCTTTCTTT